The rows below give T cell receptor beta chains drawn from one sample of a study of OX40 agonist ivuxolimab in advanced cancers. TCRdb's table, derived via immunoSEQ multiplex PCR, lists solely in-frame clones and lacks some. The sample holds fewer than 90,000 clones; around 87% are singletons and the top ten take roughly 0.25%. Sequencing was performed on CD4+ or CD8+ T cells sorted from blood, taken in a trial of the OX40 agonist ivuxolimab. The receptors stem from an adult with an advanced solid tumor such as melanoma, head and neck, liver or kidney cancer. The CDR3 runs from the conserved cysteine through the conserved F or W. A D gene is named only where the DNA matches it firmly. Size values are once, few and many counts, or a class for expanded clones, and some rows have none.

TRBJ2-7 14 - TRBD1 TRBV2 TGTGCCAGCAGGGTTGACAGGGTAGGGGACGAGCAGTACTTC CASRVDRVGDEQYF
TRBJ2-6 17 - - TRBV6-1 TGTGCCAGCAGTAAAGGCCGAGGGCGGGGAGGGGCCAACGTCCTGACTTTC CASSKGRGRGGANVLTF
TRBJ1-2 13 once - TRBV7-8 TGTGCCAGCAGCTTATACGGGGCGGATGGCTACACCTTC CASSLYGADGYTF
TRBJ2-7 17 few - TRBV29-1 TGCAGCGTTGGGGCATTGGTGTCGGGACTGACTTCCTACGAGCAGTACTTC CSVGALVSGLTSYEQYF
TRBJ1-2 14 - - TRBV11-2 TGTGCCAGCAGCACTCTCCGGGACAACTATGGCTACACCTTC CASSTLRDNYGYTF
TRBJ2-1 16 - TRBD2 TRBV7-9 TGTGCCAGCAGTCGTTGGACTAGCGGGAGGAGGGATGAGCAGTTCTTC CASSRWTSGRRDEQFF
TRBJ1-2 14 - TRBD1 TRBV2 TGTGCCAGCAGGGAGGGGACAGGGGAATTTGGCTACACCTTC CASREGTGEFGYTF
TRBJ2-1 15 - - TRBV10-3 TGTGCCATCAGCAGCGGCGGTCCTGGGGGCAATGAGCAGTTCTTC CAISSGGPGGNEQFF
TRBJ2-1 17 once TRBD2 TRBV29-1 TGCAGCGTTGAAGTAGGGACTAGCGGGTTCATATACAATGAGCAGTTCTTC CSVEVGTSGFIYNEQFF
TRBJ2-3 17 - - TRBV27 TGTGCCAGCAGTTCCCCCTCCCATCAAGGAGCGGCAGATACGCAGTATTTT CASSSPSHQGAADTQYF
TRBJ2-3 15 - - TRBV18 TGTGCCAGCTCACCAGATCAGGACCACACAGATACGCAGTATTTT CASSPDQDHTDTQYF
TRBJ1-3 16 - TRBD1 TRBV7-8 TGTGCCAGCAGCTTGGGACAGGCGAACTCTGGAAACACCATATATTTT CASSLGQANSGNTIYF
TRBJ1-1 11 - - TRBV20-1 TGCAGTGCTAGTCAAGGCACTGAAGCTTTCTTT CSASQGTEAFF
TRBJ2-7 18 - TRBD2 TRBV19 TGTGCCAGTAGTATTTGCAGCGGGAGGCCCCATAAATCCTACGAGCAGTACTTC CASSICSGRPHKSYEQYF
TRBJ2-7 16 - - TRBV7-6 TGTGCCAGCAGCTTACGGACAGGAGGGAGCTCCTACGAGCAGTACTTC CASSLRTGGSSYEQYF
TRBJ2-1 13 - - TRBV11-3 TGTGCCAGCAGCTTAGATGGGATGCTAGCCCAGTTCTTC CASSLDGMLAQFF
TRBJ2-4 13 - - TRBV5-8 TGTGCCAGCAGCTTGTCCTCGAAAAACATTCAGTACTTC CASSLSSKNIQYF
TRBJ2-2 16 - - TRBV6-1 TGTGCCAGCAGTGATCAGGGCAGGGAGAACACCGGGGAGCTGTTTTTT CASSDQGRENTGELFF